The 10 T cell receptor beta chains below come from one sample, sequenced in a study of blood T cell repertoires in COVID-19. Profiled with immunoSEQ multiplex PCR; TCRdb holds only in-frame clones, not every one. The sample carries fewer than 400,000 clones, 89% recorded once. What was sequenced was PBMCs or T cells enriched from blood (not recorded which). All receptors come from a man in his sixties who had recovered from COVID-19.

The chain combines TRBV28 with TRBJ2-5; D is possibly TRBD1 (6 bases). The germline CDR1 and CDR2 sequences are MDHEN and SYDVKM. The CDR3 has 16 amino acids. V was clipped by 2 bases and J by 5 bases, with 18 bases between them. The CDR3 DNA is TGTGCCAGCAGTTTACCAACGACACAGGGTTGGGAGACCCAGTACTTC. Translation gives CASSLPTTQGWETQYF.

This clone appeared a few times. Different DNA sequences within this sample yield the same CDR3. V usage is TRBV11-2 and J usage is TRBJ2-7; 10 positions match TRBD1. With 1 base clipped from V and 3 bases from J, the junction kept 0 bases outside the gene matches. The CDR3 runs 14 residues. Germline CDR1 SGHAT, CDR2 FQNNGV. The CDR3 nucleotides are TGTGCCAGCAGCTTAGGGACAGGGGGCTACGAGCAGTACTTC. It yields the protein CASSLGTGGYEQYF.

Details on this clone: The same CDR3 arises from other DNA sequences in this sample as well. The chain joins TRBV27 to TRBJ1-2; no reliable D call. The CDR3 consists of 14 residues. Germline V gene lookup returns CDR1 MNHEY and CDR2 SMNVEV (reference sequence). The V end was cut by 2 bases, the J end by 3 bases, with 10 bases between. Written as DNA, the CDR3 is TGTGCCAGCAGTTTACTCGGAGGCCACTATGGCTACACCTTC. Its translation: CASSLLGGHYGYTF.

The chain carries TRBV29-1 and TRBJ1-2, with a weak D call TRBD1 (5 bases). Trimming shortened V by 6 bases and J by 4 bases, and 18 bases separated the two germline ends. CDR1 and CDR2 from the germline V gene are SQVTM and ANQGSEA. The CDR3 extends over 14 amino acids. The CDR3 sequence: CSVKGPGLVYGYTF. The CDR3 coding sequence is TGCAGCGTCAAGGGGCCAGGGTTAGTCTATGGCTACACCTTC. The whole variable domain, filled in from reference TRBV29-1 and TRBJ1-2, reads SAVISQKPSRDICQRGTSLTIQCQVDSQVTMMFWYRQQPGQSLTLIATANQGSEATYESGFVIDKFPISRPNLTFSTLTVSNMSPEDSSIYLCSVKGPGLVYGYTFGSGTRLTVV.

In this sample, this clone turned up a few times. CDR3 region: CASTGRVYEQYF. As DNA, the CDR3 is TGTGCCAGTACCGGGAGGGTGTACGAGCAGTACTTC. This chain connects TRBV2 to TRBJ2-7; the match to TRBD2 covers 8 bases. The V gene end was trimmed by 9 bases and the J gene end by 4 bases; junction bases not matched to a gene: 5. This CDR3 is built from 12 residues. The germline CDR1 and CDR2 sequences are SNHLY and FYNNEI.

This chain links TRBV3-1 (or the pseudogene TRBV3-2) with TRBJ2-3; 7 bases map to TRBD2. The CDR3 sequence is 16 residues long. V gave up 6 bases and J gave up 1 base; unmatched junction bases: 10. Germline V gene lookup returns CDR1 LGHDT and CDR2 YNNKEL (reference sequence). CDR3 protein: CASSLGASGRTDTQYF. The CDR3 DNA follows: TGTGCCAGCAGTCTAGGGGCTAGCGGACGCACAGATACGCAGTATTTT.

The chain uses TRBV10-3 and TRBJ2-3; 10 nucleotides align to TRBD2. CDR3 size: 16 residues. Germline lookup yields CDR1 ENHRY and CDR2 SYGVKD. The V gene end was trimmed by 3 bases and the J gene end by 6 bases; junction bases not matched to a gene: 9. The CDR3 DNA sequence: TGTGCCATCAGTGATCCGAGCGGGAGGGCAGGGGATACGCAGTATTTT. Protein: CAISDPSGRAGDTQYF.

The DNA of the CDR3 is TGTGCCAGCAGTTTAGAAGGGGTGACTAATGAAAAACTGTTTTTT. Its protein product is CASSLEGVTNEKLFF. The chain carries TRBV28 and TRBJ1-4, with D possibly matching TRBD1 (5 bases). The germline gives CDR1 MDHEN, CDR2 SYDVKM. The CDR3 is 15 amino acids. Trimming left V 2 bases short and J 2 bases short, with 9 bases between.

This clone was seen only a few times. V is TRBV5-4 and J is TRBJ1-4; the D is unclear. Trimming removed 9 bases at V and 0 bases at J, with 9 bases between. The V gene's germline CDR1 is SGHNT and CDR2 YYREEE (reference sequence). This CDR3 is built from 13 residues. The CDR3 is CATTGATNEKLFF. The CDR3 DNA follows: TGTGCCACTACGGGTGCAACTAATGAAAAACTGTTTTTT.

V gene TRBV11-2 combines with J gene TRBJ1-1; TRBD1 is a possible D gene (5 bases). The V end was cut by 1 base, the J end by 9 bases, with 18 bases between. Germline loops: CDR1 SGHAT, CDR2 FQNNGV. This CDR3 contains 15 residues. CDR3 in DNA: TGTGCCAGCAGCTTAGCGACTGGGGTGCGGGGCCAAGCTTTCTTT. This gives the protein CASSLATGVRGQAFF.